The present TCR beta chain was sequenced within a study of PD-1 and CTLA-4 blockade in melanoma. The CDR3 length is 13 residues. Germline CDR1 and CDR2: MDHEN and SYDVKM. Trimming stripped 1 base from V and 2 bases from J, with 5 bases between. Produced via immunoSEQ multiplex PCR; TCRdb's table is partial and in-frame only. This sample carries around 31,000 clones, 88% of them seen once, and the ten largest clones take 5% to 7.5%. This chain links TRBV28 with TRBJ1-1; D unresolved. The specimen comprised CD8+ T cells from peripheral blood, sampled from a patient given anti-PD-1 treatment. The receptor comes from a human donor with melanoma. CDR3 sequence (DNA): TGTGCCAGCAGTTTATACAGCAACACTGAAGCTTTCTTT. Its translation: CASSLYSNTEAFF.